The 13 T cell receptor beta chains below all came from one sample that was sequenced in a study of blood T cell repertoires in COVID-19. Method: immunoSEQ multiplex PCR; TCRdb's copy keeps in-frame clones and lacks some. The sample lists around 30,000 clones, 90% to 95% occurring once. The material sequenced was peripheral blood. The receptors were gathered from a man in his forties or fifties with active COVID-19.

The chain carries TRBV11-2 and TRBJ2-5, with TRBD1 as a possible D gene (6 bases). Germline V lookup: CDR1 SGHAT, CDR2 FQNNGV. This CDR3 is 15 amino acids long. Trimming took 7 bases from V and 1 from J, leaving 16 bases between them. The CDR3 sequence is CASTYPGQGQETQYF. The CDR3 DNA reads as TGTGCCAGCACATACCCGGGACAAGGCCAAGAGACCCAGTACTTC.

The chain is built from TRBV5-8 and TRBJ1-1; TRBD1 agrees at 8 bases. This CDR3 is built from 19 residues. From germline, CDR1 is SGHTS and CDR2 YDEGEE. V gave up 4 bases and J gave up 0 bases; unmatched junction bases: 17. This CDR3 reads CASSLAWGQAFEMNTEAFF. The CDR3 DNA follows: TGTGCCAGCAGCCTGGCTTGGGGACAGGCCTTTGAAATGAACACTGAAGCTTTCTTT.

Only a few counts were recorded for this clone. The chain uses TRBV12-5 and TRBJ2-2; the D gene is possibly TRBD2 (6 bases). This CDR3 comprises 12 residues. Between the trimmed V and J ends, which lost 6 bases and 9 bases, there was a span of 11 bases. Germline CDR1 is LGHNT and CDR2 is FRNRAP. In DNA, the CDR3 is TGTGCTAGTGGCCACGGGACTTGGGAGCTGTTTTTT. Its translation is CASGHGTWELFF. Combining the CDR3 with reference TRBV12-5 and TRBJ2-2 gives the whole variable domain DARVTQTPRHKVTEMGQEVTMRCQPILGHNTVFWYRQTMMQGLELLAYFRNRAPLDDSGMPKDRFSAEMPDATLATLKIQPSEPRDSAVYFCASGHGTWELFFGEGSRLTVL.

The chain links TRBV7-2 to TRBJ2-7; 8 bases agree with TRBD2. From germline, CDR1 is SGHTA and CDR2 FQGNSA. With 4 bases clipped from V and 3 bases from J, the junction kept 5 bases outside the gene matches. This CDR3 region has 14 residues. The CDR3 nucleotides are TGTGCCAGCAGCTACGGGGGGGCGGTCTACGAGCAGTACTTC. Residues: CASSYGGAVYEQYF. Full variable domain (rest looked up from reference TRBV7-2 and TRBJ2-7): GAGVSQSPSNKVTEKGKDVELRCDPISGHTALYWYRQSLGQGLEFLIYFQGNSAPDKSGLPSDRFSAERTGGSVSTLTIQRTQQEDSAVYLCASSYGGAVYEQYFGPGTRLTVT.

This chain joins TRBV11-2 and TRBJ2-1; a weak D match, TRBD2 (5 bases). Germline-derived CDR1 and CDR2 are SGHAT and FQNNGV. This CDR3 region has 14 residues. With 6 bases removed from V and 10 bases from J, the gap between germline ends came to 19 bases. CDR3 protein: CASRSTRVGNEQFF. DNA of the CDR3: TGTGCCAGCAGGTCTACTAGGGTAGGTAACGAGCAGTTCTTC.

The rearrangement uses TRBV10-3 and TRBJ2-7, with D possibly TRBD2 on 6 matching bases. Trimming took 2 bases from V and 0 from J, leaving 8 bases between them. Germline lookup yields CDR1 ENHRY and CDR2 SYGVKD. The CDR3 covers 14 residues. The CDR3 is CAISEAGSSYEQYF. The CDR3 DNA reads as TGTGCCATCAGTGAGGCGGGAAGCTCCTACGAGCAGTACTTC.

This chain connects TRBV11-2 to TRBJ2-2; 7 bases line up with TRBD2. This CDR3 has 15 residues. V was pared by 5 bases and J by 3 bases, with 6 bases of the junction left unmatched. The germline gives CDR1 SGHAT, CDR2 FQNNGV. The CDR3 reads CASSHGLGYTGELFF. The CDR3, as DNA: TGTGCCAGCAGCCACGGACTAGGTTACACCGGGGAGCTGTTTTTT.

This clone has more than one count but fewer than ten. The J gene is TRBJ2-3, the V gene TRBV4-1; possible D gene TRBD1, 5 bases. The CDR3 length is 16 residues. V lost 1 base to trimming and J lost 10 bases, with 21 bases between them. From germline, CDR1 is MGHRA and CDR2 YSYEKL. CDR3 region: CASSQVGRIPQGAQYF. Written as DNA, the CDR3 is TGCGCCAGCAGCCAAGTGGGGCGGATCCCGCAAGGTGCGCAGTATTTT.

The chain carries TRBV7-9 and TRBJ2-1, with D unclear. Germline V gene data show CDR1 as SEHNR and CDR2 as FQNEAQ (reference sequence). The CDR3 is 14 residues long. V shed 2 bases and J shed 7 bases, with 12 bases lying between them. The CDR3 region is CASSLSFLTNEQFF. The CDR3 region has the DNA TGTGCCAGCAGCTTAAGTTTTCTTACTAATGAGCAGTTCTTC.

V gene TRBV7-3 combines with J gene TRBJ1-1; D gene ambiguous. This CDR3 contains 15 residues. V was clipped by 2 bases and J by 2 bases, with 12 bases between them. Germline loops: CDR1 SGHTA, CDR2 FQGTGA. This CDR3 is CASSLLSEGNTEAFF. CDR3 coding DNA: TGTGCCAGCAGCTTATTGTCTGAGGGTAACACTGAAGCTTTCTTT.

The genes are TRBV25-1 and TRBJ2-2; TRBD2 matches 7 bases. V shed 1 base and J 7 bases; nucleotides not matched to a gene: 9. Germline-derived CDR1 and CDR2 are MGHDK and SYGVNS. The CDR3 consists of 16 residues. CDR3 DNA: TGTGCCAGCAGTGAATCCGGGGGGTCGAGGAACGGGGAGCTGTTTTTT. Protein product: CASSESGGSRNGELFF.

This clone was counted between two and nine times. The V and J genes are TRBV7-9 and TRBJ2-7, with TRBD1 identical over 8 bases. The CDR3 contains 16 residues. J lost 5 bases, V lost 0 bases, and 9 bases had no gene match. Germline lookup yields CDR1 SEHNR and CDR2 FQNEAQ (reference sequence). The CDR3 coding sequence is TGTGCCAGCAGCTTAGCGGGGCGTCAGGGGGCCCACGAGCAGTACTTC. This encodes CASSLAGRQGAHEQYF.

The CDR3 loop is CASTTNPGQGYNEQFF. CDR3 sequence (DNA): TGCGCCAGCACCACCAACCCGGGACAAGGATACAATGAGCAGTTCTTC. The gene calls are TRBV5-1 and TRBJ2-1; D may be TRBD1 (6 bases). The CDR3 extends over 16 amino acids. The germline V gene has CDR1 SGHRS and CDR2 YFSETQ. The ends were cut back, 6 bases at V and 4 bases at J, with 20 bases in the middle.